These 5 T cell receptor beta chains share one sample of origin, sequenced in a study of shared clonotypes between healthy human individuals (dated by TCRdb to the early 2020s). Receptor libraries were prepared by the immunoSEQ multiplex PCR assay. Drawn from immuneACCESS, this table holds only the in-frame rearrangements with V and J called that TCRdb kept. Clones are partly lost; checked studies trace under half to an unresolved V gene and leave the rest unexplained. Here the sample has around 2,100,000 clones; around 96% occur a single time. The ten largest clones take up approximately 1.2% of the sample. CD8 naive samples were obtained by positive selection for CCR7 among CD45RO-negative cells, yielding a CD45RA+CCR7+ population from which TemRA cells were excluded. The sequenced material came from naive CD8+ T cells sorted from blood. Reading the label with the study, this specimen's cell subset or site is: CD45RA+CCR7+. The receptors here all came from a man in his late teens or twenties in good health.

This clone was seen ten or more times. The V and J genes are TRBV27 and TRBJ1-5, with D unresolved. Germline loops: CDR1 MNHEY, CDR2 SMNVEV (reference sequence). The CDR3 runs to 12 residues. V lost 5 bases, J lost 5 bases, and 7 bases lay in between. The CDR3 bases are TGTGCCAGCAGTACAATCGATCAGCCCCAGCATTTT. Translating gives CASSTIDQPQHF.

Comment on this clone: The same CDR3 can be traced to other DNA sequences in this sample. V and J are TRBV9 and TRBJ2-3; a possible D gene is TRBD2 (5 bases). The CDR3 runs to 13 residues. V gave up 3 bases and J gave up 6 bases, with 11 bases separating them. Germline V lookup: CDR1 SGDLS, CDR2 YYNGEE. DNA for the CDR3: TGTGCCAGCAGCGCGCTACTAGGGGATACGCAGTATTTT. Its translation is CASSALLGDTQYF.

The chain combines TRBV5-4 with TRBJ2-1; D might be TRBD1 or TRBD2, each matching 5 bases. This CDR3 is 13 amino acids long. In germline, CDR1 is SGHNT, CDR2 YYREEE (reference sequence). V was cut by 3 bases and J by 9 bases, with 13 bases left in between. For the CDR3, the DNA is TGTGCCAGCAGCTCCGGGGCTACTCCTGAGCAGTTCTTC. Translation gives CASSSGATPEQFF. Using reference TRBV5-4 and TRBJ2-1 for the parts outside the CDR3, the full variable domain is ETGVTQSPTHLIKTRGQQVTLRCSSQSGHNTVSWYQQALGQGPQFIFQYYREEENGRGNFPPRFSGLQFPNYSSELNVNALELDDSALYLCASSSGATPEQFFGPGTRLTVL.

This chain links TRBV28 with TRBJ2-7; D perhaps matches TRBD2 (5 bases). V shed 5 bases and J shed 3 bases, with 14 bases lying between them. This CDR3 has 14 residues. In germline, CDR1 is MDHEN, CDR2 SYDVKM. The CDR3 region is CASSPLSEDYEQYF. The CDR3 bases are TGTGCCAGCAGTCCCTTATCGGAGGACTACGAGCAGTACTTC.

This sequence joins TRBV2 and TRBJ2-1; 10 bases map to TRBD2. V dropped 2 bases and J dropped 12; count of bases not matched to a gene: 10. CDR3 length equals 15 residues. Per germline, CDR1 SNHLY and CDR2 FYNNEI. CDR3 sequence: CASSESPAGGPVQFF. The CDR3 nucleotides are TGTGCCAGCAGTGAATCCCCAGCGGGGGGGCCTGTGCAGTTCTTC.